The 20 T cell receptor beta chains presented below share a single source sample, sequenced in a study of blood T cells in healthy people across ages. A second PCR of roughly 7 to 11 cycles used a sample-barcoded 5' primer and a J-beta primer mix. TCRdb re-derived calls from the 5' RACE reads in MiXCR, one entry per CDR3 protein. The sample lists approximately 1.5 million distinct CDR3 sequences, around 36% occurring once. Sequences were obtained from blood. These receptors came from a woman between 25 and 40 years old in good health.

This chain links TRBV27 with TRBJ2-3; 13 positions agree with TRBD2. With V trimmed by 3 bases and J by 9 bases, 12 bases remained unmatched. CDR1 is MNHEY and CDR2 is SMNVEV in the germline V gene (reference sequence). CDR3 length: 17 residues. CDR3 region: CASSFAPPGLAGVTQYF. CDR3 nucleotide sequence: TGTGCCAGCAGTTTTGCCCCTCCCGGACTAGCGGGAGTCACGCAGTATTTT.

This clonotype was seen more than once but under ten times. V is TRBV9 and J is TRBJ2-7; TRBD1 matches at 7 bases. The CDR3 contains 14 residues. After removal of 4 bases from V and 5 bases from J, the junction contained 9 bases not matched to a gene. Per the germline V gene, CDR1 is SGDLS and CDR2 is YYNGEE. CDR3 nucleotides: TGTGCCAGCAGCTTAGATCTAGGGGGCAACGAGCAGTACTTC. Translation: CASSLDLGGNEQYF.

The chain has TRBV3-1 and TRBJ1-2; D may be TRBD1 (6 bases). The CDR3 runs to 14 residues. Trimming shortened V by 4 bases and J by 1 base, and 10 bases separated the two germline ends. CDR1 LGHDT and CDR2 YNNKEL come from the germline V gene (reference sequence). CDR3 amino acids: CASSPYRDNYGYTF. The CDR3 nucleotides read TGTGCCAGCAGCCCCTACAGGGATAACTATGGCTACACCTTC.

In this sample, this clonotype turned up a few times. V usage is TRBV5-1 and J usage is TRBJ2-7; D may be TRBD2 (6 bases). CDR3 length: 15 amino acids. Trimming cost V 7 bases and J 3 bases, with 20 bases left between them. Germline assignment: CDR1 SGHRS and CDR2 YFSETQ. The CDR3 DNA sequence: TGCGCCAGCCGCCAGCGACTAGGGGCCCTCTACGAGCAGTACTTC. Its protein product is CASRQRLGALYEQYF.

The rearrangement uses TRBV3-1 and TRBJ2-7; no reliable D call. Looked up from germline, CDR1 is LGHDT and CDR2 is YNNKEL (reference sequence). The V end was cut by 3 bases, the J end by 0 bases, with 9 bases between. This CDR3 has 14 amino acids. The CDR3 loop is CASSHLGSSYEQYF. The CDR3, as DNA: TGTGCCAGCAGCCATCTGGGCTCCTCCTACGAGCAGTACTTC.

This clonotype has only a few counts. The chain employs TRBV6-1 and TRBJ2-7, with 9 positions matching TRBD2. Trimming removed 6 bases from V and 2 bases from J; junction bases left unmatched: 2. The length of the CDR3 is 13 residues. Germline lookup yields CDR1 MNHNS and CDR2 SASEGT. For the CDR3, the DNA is TGTGCCAGCAGAGTAGCGGGAGCCTACGAGCAGTACTTC. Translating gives CASRVAGAYEQYF.

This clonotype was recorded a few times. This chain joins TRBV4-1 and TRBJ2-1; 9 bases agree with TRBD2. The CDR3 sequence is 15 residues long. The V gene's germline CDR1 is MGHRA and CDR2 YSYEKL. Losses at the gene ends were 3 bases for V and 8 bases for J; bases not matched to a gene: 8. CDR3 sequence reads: CASSQGTSKGDEQFF. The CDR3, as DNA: TGCGCCAGCAGCCAGGGGACTAGCAAAGGCGATGAGCAGTTCTTC.

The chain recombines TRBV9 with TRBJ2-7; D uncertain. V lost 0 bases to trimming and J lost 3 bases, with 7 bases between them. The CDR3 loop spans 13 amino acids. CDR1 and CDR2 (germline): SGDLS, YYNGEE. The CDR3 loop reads CASSVAEDYEQYF. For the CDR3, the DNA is TGTGCCAGCAGCGTAGCGGAAGACTACGAGCAGTACTTC.

The CDR3 here is CSAGTSGGVGEQYF. The CDR3 coding sequence is TGCAGTGCTGGAACTAGCGGGGGGGTGGGCGAGCAGTACTTC. The chain has TRBV20-1 and TRBJ2-5; 13 nucleotides align to TRBD2. The J call is in doubt because the DNA end fits TRBJ2-7 better. Per germline, CDR1 DFQATT and CDR2 SNEGSKA (reference sequence). This CDR3 contains 14 residues.

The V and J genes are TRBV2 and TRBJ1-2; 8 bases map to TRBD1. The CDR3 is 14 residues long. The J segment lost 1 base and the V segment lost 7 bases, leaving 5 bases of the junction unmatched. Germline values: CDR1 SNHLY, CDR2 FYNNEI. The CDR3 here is CASTQGAVNYGYTF. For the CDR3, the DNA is TGTGCCAGCACTCAGGGGGCTGTTAACTATGGCTACACCTTC.

CDR3 region: CASGSPAHNEQFF. CDR3 sequence (DNA): TGTGCCAGCGGGTCACCCGCCCACAATGAGCAGTTCTTC. V gene TRBV7-6 combines with J gene TRBJ2-1; no definite D call. The ends were cut back, 8 bases at V and 5 bases at J, with 13 bases in the middle. Germline assignment: CDR1 SGHVS and CDR2 FNYEAQ. This CDR3 spans 13 amino acids.

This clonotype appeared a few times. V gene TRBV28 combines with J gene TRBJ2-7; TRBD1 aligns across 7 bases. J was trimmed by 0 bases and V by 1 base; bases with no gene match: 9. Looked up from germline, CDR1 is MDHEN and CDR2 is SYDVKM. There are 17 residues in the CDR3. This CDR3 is CASSLSLRDRSSYEQYF. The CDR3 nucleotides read TGTGCCAGCAGTTTATCTCTCCGGGACAGATCCTCCTACGAGCAGTACTTC. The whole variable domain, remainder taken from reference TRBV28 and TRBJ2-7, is DVKVTQSSRYLVKRTGEKVFLECVQDMDHENMFWYRQDPGLGLRLIYFSYDVKMKEKGDIPEGYSVSREKKERFSLILESASTNQTSMYLCASSLSLRDRSSYEQYFGPGTRLTVT.

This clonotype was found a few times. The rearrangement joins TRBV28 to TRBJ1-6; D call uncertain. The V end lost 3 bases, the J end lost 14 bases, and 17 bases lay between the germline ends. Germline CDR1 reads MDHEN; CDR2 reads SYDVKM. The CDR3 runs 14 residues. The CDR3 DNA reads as TGTGCCAGCAGTTTCGACGGTGGAATGATCACCCTCCACTTT. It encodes CASSFDGGMITLHF.

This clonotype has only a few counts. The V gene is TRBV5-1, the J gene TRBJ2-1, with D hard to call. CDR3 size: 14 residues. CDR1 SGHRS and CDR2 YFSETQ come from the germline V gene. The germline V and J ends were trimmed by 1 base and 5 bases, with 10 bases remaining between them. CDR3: CASSLIGPNNEQFF. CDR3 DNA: TGCGCCAGCAGCTTGATCGGCCCCAACAATGAGCAGTTCTTC.

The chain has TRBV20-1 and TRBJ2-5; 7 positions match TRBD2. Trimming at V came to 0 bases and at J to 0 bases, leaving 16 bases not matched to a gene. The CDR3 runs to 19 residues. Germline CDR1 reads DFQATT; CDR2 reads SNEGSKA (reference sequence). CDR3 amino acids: CSARDPSGSVLVYQETQYF. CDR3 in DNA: TGCAGTGCTAGAGATCCTAGCGGATCCGTTCTAGTCTACCAAGAGACCCAGTACTTC.

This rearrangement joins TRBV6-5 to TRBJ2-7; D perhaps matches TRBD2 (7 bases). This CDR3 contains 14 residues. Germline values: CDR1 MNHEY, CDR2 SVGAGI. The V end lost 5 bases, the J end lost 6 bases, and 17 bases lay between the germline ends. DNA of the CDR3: TGTGCCAGCAGTCTCCGGACGGGGGGCTCCGAGCAGTACTTC. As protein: CASSLRTGGSEQYF.

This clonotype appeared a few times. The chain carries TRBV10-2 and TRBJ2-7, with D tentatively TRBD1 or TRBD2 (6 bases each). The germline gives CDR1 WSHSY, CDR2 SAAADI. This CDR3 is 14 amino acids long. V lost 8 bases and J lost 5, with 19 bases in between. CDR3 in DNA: TGCGCCAGCGGAGGAACTAGGGGGGAGAACGAGCAGTACTTC. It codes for CASGGTRGENEQYF.

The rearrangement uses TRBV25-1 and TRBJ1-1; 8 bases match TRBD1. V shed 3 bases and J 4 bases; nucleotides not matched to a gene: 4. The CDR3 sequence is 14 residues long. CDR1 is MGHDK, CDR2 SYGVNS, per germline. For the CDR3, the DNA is TGTGCCAGCAGTGAGCTAGACAGGGGCACTGAAGCTTTCTTT. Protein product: CASSELDRGTEAFF.

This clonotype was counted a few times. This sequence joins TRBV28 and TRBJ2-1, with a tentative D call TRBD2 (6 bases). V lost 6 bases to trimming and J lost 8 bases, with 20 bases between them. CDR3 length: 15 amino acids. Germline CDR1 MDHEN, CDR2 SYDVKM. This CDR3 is CASRTKPGLRDEQFF. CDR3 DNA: TGTGCCAGCAGAACTAAACCGGGACTTAGGGATGAGCAGTTCTTC.

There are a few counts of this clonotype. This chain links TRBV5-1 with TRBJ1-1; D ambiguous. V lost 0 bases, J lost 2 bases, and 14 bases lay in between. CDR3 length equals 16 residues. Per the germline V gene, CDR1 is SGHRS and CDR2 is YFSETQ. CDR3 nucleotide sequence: TGCGCCAGCAGCTTGGCCGTCCTTGGGATTAACACTGAAGCTTTCTTT. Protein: CASSLAVLGINTEAFF. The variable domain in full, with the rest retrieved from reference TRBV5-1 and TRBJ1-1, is KAGVTQTPRYLIKTRGQQVTLSCSPISGHRSVSWYQQTPGQGLQFLFEYFSETQRNKGNFPGRFSGRQFSNSRSEMNVSTLELGDSALYLCASSLAVLGINTEAFFGQGTRLTVV.